The 10 T cell receptor beta chains below were found in one sample sequenced in a study of quantifying T cell responses using KT2 cells. Whole-study context: TCR alpha and beta constant-region primers primed reverse transcription of RNA.

Each cDNA got a UMI-containing oligo ligated at its 3' end. An equimolar mix of RC1.1 and RC1.2 primed the beta chain across TRBC1 and TRBC2. From the UMI-ligation and nested PCR reads, TCRdb called clonotypes with MiXCR, one entry per CDR3 protein. The sample holds 40,000 to 50,000 distinct CDR3 sequences, more than 15% seen once. Sequencing input: PBMCs spiked with cells of the T cell clone KT2. These receptor sequences come from a human donor.

The rearrangement links TRBV7-9 to TRBJ2-5, with no clear D. CDR3 length: 13 residues. Germline V lookup: CDR1 SEHNR, CDR2 FQNEAQ (reference sequence). V dropped 4 bases and J dropped 3 bases, with 9 bases sitting between them. For the CDR3, the DNA is TGTGCCAGCAGCTCTCGCCCAGAAGAGACCCAGTACTTC. This translates into CASSSRPEETQYF. The variable domain in full, with the rest retrieved from reference TRBV7-9 and TRBJ2-5, is DTGVSQNPRHKITKRGQNVTFRCDPISEHNRLYWYRQTLGQGPEFLTYFQNEAQLEKSRLLSDRFSAERPKGSFSTLEIQRTEQGDSAMYLCASSSRPEETQYFGPGTRLLVL.

This clonotype was counted a few times. V usage is TRBV5-1 and J usage is TRBJ1-1; D ambiguous. The V gene lost 6 bases and the J gene lost 0 bases, with 12 bases spanning the gap. CDR3 length: 14 amino acids. Germline CDR1 reads SGHRS; CDR2 reads YFSETQ. The CDR3 sequence is CASIEGPMNTEAFF. The CDR3 DNA reads TGCGCCAGCATAGAAGGGCCCATGAACACTGAAGCTTTCTTT.

CDR3 protein: CSAPLPADETQYF. The CDR3 region has the DNA TGCAGTGCGCCTCTCCCGGCGGATGAGACCCAGTACTTC. This chain joins TRBV20-1 and TRBJ2-5, with D unclear. Trimming shortened V by 6 bases and J by 5 bases, and 16 bases separated the two germline ends. Per germline, CDR1 DFQATT and CDR2 SNEGSKA (reference sequence). The CDR3 has 13 amino acids.

This CDR3 reads CATSDWGQETQYF. For the CDR3, the DNA is TGTGCCACCAGTGACTGGGGGCAAGAGACCCAGTACTTC. The chain recombines TRBV24-1 with TRBJ2-5; D is tentatively TRBD1 or TRBD2 (5 bases each). The CDR3 totals 13 residues. V lost 4 bases to trimming and J lost 2 bases, with 7 bases between them. Germline V CDR1 and CDR2: KGHDR, SFDVKD.

This clonotype was counted a few times. The gene calls are TRBV4-1 and TRBJ2-1; 7 nucleotides align to TRBD2. V lost 2 bases, J lost 1 base, and 5 bases stayed unmatched. The CDR3 sequence is 16 residues long. Germline V gene lookup returns CDR1 MGHRA and CDR2 YSYEKL. The CDR3 DNA is TGCGCCAGCAGCCAAAGAACTAGCGTTTCCTACAATGAGCAGTTCTTC. Translated, it gives CASSQRTSVSYNEQFF.

The chain recombines TRBV2 with TRBJ1-5; weak D call: TRBD1 (5 bases). The CDR3 extends over 16 amino acids. The germline gives CDR1 SNHLY, CDR2 FYNNEI. V was clipped by 4 bases and J by 4 bases, with 17 bases between them. CDR3 loop: CASSALAGRANQPQHF. The CDR3, as DNA: TGTGCCAGCAGTGCCCTGGCAGGGAGGGCAAATCAGCCCCAGCATTTT. The full variable domain, its missing parts supplied by reference TRBV2 and TRBJ1-5, is EPEVTQTPSHQVTQMGQEVILRCVPISNHLYFYWYRQILGQKVEFLVSFYNNEISEKSEIFDDQFSVERPDGSNFTLKIRSTKLEDSAMYFCASSALAGRANQPQHFGDGTRLSIL.

The sample holds a few counts of this clonotype. This sequence joins TRBV20-1 and TRBJ1-1; tentatively, D is TRBD1 (5 bases). V was clipped by 1 base and J by 7 bases, with 10 bases between them. CDR1 is DFQATT and CDR2 is SNEGSKA in the germline V gene (reference sequence). The CDR3 totals 12 residues. CDR3: CSARVMGGEAFF. As DNA, the CDR3 is TGCAGTGCTAGAGTGATGGGGGGTGAAGCTTTCTTT.

The chain has TRBV4-1 and TRBJ2-5, with unresolved D. Trimming took 0 bases from V and 5 from J, leaving 10 bases between them. From germline, CDR1 is MGHRA and CDR2 YSYEKL. This CDR3 spans 14 amino acids. The DNA of the CDR3 is TGCGCCAGCAGCCAAGAGGTATATCGCGAGACCCAGTACTTC. It specifies CASSQEVYRETQYF.

CDR3 coding DNA: TGTGCCAGCAGTCTGTCGAGGGGTGCTAGCACAGATACGCAGTATTTT. Encoded protein: CASSLSRGASTDTQYF. The V gene is TRBV5-4, the J gene TRBJ2-3, with D perhaps being TRBD1 or TRBD2 (5 bases each). V lost 5 bases and J lost 0, with 16 bases in between. Germline V CDR1 and CDR2: SGHNT, YYREEE (reference sequence). This CDR3 spans 16 amino acids.

The genes are TRBV12-3 or TRBV12-4 and TRBJ2-7; tentatively, D is TRBD1 (5 bases). V was trimmed by 4 bases and J by 4 bases, leaving 8 bases between them. CDR3 length: 12 residues. The chain's CDR3 is CASSSPGYEQYF. The CDR3 DNA follows: TGTGCCAGCAGTTCCCCAGGGTACGAGCAGTACTTC.